This TCR beta chain was obtained from a study of cytomegalovirus exposure and HLA in healthy donors. Findings of the study overall: TCR beta chains numbering approximately 150 were designated cytomegalovirus-associated. Rarity held for most TCR sequences, but there were some public TCRs that occurred in many donors. For cytomegalovirus status, the classifier reportedly gave diagnoses with high specificity and sensitivity.

On this clone: Its specificity is not known.

Researchers ran the PCR with 60 Vbeta and 13 Jbeta primers. Measured with immunoSEQ multiplex PCR; TCRdb has only the in-frame clones, and not every one. Of about 190,000 clones in the sample, almost 75% were seen once. V lost 6 bases to trimming and J lost 2 bases; unmatched junction nucleotides: 5. This CDR3 is 14 amino acids long. Per the germline V gene, CDR1 is MDHEN and CDR2 is SYDVKM. The origin of this receptor is a woman in her twenties or thirties in good health and CMV-seropositive. The V and J genes are TRBV28 and TRBJ1-1, with 8 bases aligning to TRBD1. Sequenced input: PBMCs. The CDR3: CASREGTGNTEAFF. The CDR3 nucleotides read TGTGCCAGCAGAGAAGGGACAGGAAACACTGAAGCTTTCTTT.